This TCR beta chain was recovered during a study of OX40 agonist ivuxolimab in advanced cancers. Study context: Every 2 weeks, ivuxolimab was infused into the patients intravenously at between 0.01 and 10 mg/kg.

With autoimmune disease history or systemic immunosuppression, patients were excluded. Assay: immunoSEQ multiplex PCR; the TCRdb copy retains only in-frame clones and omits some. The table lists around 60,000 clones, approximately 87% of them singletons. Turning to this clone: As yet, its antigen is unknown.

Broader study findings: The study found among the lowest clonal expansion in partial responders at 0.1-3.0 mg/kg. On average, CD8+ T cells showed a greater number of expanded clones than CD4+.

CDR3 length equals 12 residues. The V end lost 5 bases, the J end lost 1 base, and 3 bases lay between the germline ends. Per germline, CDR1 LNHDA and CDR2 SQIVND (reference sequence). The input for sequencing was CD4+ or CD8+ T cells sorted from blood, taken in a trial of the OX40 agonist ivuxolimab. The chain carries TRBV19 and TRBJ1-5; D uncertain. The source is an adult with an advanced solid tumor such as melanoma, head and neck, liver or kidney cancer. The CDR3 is CASSGSNQPQHF. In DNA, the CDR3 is TGTGCCAGTAGTGGGAGCAATCAGCCCCAGCATTTT.